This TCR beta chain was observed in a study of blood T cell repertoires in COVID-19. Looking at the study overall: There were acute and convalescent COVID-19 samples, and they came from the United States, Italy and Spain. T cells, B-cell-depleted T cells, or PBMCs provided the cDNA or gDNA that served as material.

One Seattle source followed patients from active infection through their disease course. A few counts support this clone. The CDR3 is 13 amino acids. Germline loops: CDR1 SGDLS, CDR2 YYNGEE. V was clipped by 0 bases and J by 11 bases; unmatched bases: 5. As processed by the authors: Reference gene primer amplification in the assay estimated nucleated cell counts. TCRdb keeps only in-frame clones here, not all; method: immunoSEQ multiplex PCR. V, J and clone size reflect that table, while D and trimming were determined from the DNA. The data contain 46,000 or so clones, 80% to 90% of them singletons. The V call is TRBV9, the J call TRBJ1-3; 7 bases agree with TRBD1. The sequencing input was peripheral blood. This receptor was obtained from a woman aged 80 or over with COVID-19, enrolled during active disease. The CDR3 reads CASSVEGGSAIYF. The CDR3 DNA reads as TGTGCCAGCAGCGTAGAAGGGGGCTCGGCCATATATTTT.